This T cell receptor beta chain was identified during a study of cytomegalovirus exposure and HLA in healthy donors. Whole-study results and caveats: Presence/absence analysis assumed near-uniform sequencing depth across donors. Based on reports, TCR beta sequences accurately predicted HLA-A and HLA-B alleles for most subjects.

Only one count was recorded for this clone. The antigen remains undetermined. The CDR3 covers 15 residues. V was shortened by 1 base and J by 5 bases, with 14 bases between the two germline ends. Germline V lookup: CDR1 LGHNA, CDR2 YSLEER. PCR primers comprised 60 Vbeta and 13 Jbeta primers. Clones were read by immunoSEQ multiplex PCR, and TCRdb kept only the in-frame ones, dropping some. The data contain roughly 100,000 clones, under 80% of them singletons. The gene calls are TRBV4-3 and TRBJ1-2; a weak D match, TRBD1 (6 bases). This clonotype was sampled from a man in his forties in good health and CMV-seronegative. Sequenced material: PBMCs. The CDR3 loop reads CASSQVGAAGYGYTF. Here the CDR3 DNA reads TGCGCCAGCAGCCAAGTGGGGGCCGCTGGTTATGGCTACACCTTC.